The TCR beta chain under discussion was sequenced for a study of T cells after yellow fever vaccination. TCRdb re-analysed the 5' RACE reads in MiXCR, keeping a single row per CDR3 protein. The sample comprises about 220,000 distinct CDR3 sequences, under 3.5% of which are singletons, and 3.2% rests with the top ten. CDR3 length equals 15 residues. Germline CDR1 SGHTA, CDR2 FQGNSA. V lost 6 bases and J lost 1; bases outside the gene matches: 7. This receptor was taken from a man in his late teens or twenties who received the YFV17D yellow fever vaccine. The rearrangement joins TRBV7-2 to TRBJ2-5; 8 bases agree with TRBD2. Sequenced here: CD4+ T cells sorted from PBMCs, sampled 10 days after the yellow fever booster vaccination. The CDR3 coding sequence is TGTGCCAGCAGGTGGTTTGCGGGGGGCCAAGAGACCCAGTACTTC. This encodes CASRWFAGGQETQYF. Filled out from reference TRBV7-2 and TRBJ2-5, the complete variable domain reads GAGVSQSPSNKVTEKGKDVELRCDPISGHTALYWYRQSLGQGLEFLIYFQGNSAPDKSGLPSDRFSAERTGGSVSTLTIQRTQQEDSAVYLCASRWFAGGQETQYFGPGTRLLVL.